What follows are 2 T cell receptor beta chains derived from one specimen sequenced in a study. Using its own MiXCR run on the 5' RACE reads, TCRdb lists one record per CDR3 protein. The sample lists 25,000 to 40,000 distinct CDR3 sequences, roughly 24% occurring once. Sequenced material: memory CD4+ T cells sorted from blood. Subset indicated: memory CD4+ T cells, CD4+CD45RO+CD25-. The source of these receptors is a female donor with breast cancer.

The rearrangement joins TRBV11-2 to TRBJ2-5, with D perhaps TRBD1 (5 bases). The CDR3 sequence is 15 residues long. V gave up 5 bases and J gave up 3 bases, with 16 bases separating them. CDR1 is SGHAT, CDR2 FQNNGV, per germline. DNA of the CDR3: TGTGCCAGCAGCCAGACGACAGATCTAAAAGAGACCCAGTACTTC. The encoded protein is CASSQTTDLKETQYF.

This clonotype was seen more than once but under ten times. The V call is TRBV5-1, the J call TRBJ1-1; no reliable D call. The V end lost 4 bases, the J end lost 3 bases, and 10 bases lay between the germline ends. The CDR3 extends over 13 amino acids. The germline gives CDR1 SGHRS, CDR2 YFSETQ. The CDR3 DNA sequence: TGCGCCAGCAGCGCCGCCGGGGACACTGAAGCTTTCTTT. Translating gives CASSAAGDTEAFF.